This section outlines one T cell receptor beta chain sequence together with its context. Its antigen remains unknown. V shed 3 bases, J shed 4 bases, and the junction held 8 bases outside the gene matches. This CDR3 comprises 17 residues. Germline CDR1 reads LGHNA; CDR2 reads YSLEER. This sample was included in a study of graft-versus-host responses after intestinal transplantation. Study context: Grafts were multivisceral, liver-intestinal, or isolated intestinal. General observations from the study: Circulating GvH clones peaking coincided with falling HvG clones soon after transplant. Allografts of patients with graft-donor T cell macrochimerism showed high graft-versus-host to host-versus-graft clone ratios.

Using immunoSEQ multiplex PCR, the repertoire was profiled, and TCRdb retains in-frame clones only, with some absent. The table has about 94,000 clones, more than 85% seen once; the top ten hold about 0.45%. This specimen consisted of unstimulated CD8+ T cells sorted from spleen or lymph node cells, obtained before intestinal transplant. The chain links TRBV4-3 to TRBJ2-2; 10 nucleotides align to TRBD2. The receptor was derived from a human donor who received an intestinal transplant. The CDR3 DNA follows: TGCGCCAGCAGCCAGTCTAGCGGGGGAGACCCCACCGGGGAGCTGTTTTTT. This translates into CASSQSSGGDPTGELFF.